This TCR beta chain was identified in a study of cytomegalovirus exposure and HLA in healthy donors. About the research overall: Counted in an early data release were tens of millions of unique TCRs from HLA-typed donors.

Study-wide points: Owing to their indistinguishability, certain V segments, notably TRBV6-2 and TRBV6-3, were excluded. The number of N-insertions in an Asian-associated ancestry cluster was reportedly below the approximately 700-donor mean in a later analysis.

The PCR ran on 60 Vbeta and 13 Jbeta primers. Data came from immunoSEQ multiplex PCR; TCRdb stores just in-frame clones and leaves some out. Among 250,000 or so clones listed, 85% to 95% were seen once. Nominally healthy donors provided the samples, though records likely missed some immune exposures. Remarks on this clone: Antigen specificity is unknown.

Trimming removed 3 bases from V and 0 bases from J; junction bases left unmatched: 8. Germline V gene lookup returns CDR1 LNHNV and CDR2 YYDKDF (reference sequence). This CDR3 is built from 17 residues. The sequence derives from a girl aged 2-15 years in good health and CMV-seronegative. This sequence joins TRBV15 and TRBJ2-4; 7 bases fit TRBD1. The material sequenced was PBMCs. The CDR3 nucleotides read TGTGCCACCAGCAGCCCAGACAGGGCGGTAGCCAAAAACATTCAGTACTTC. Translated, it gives CATSSPDRAVAKNIQYF.